This is a list of T cell receptor beta chains from one sample in a study of blood T cell repertoires in COVID-19. Generated by immunoSEQ multiplex PCR, the TCRdb table keeps only in-frame clones and is missing some. The sample lists 60,000 to 85,000 clones, approximately 80% seen once, with about an eighth in the top ten. The sequenced sample was peripheral blood. The source is a human donor in a cohort sampled during active COVID-19. CDR3s include the opening cysteine and the closing phenylalanine or tryptophan. D genes are given only for firm matches. For some rows the clone size is stated as once, few or many, or as a class when expanded; others skip it.

clone_size j_call v_call d_call cdr3_nt cdr3_aa
NA TRBJ1-6 TRBV28 NA TGTGCCAGCAGATACATCGATACAGGGTTTGGTTCACCCCTCCACTTT CASRYIDTGFGSPLHF
few TRBJ2-1 TRBV29-1 TRBD2 TGCAGCGTTCGACTAGCGGGTCCCTACAATGAGCAGTTCTTC CSVRLAGPYNEQFF
NA TRBJ2-1 TRBV6-6 NA TGTGCCAGCATGGGCACCTCCTGGAATGAGCAGTTCTTC CASMGTSWNEQFF
NA TRBJ2-5 TRBV18 NA TGTGCCAGCTCACCAGGGCTGCAAGAGACCCAGTACTTC CASSPGLQETQYF
many TRBJ1-5 TRBV19 NA TGTGCCAGTAAGGGGGTCGCCGAGGGGCGCTCCAATCAGCCCCAGCATTTT CASKGVAEGRSNQPQHF
NA TRBJ1-3 TRBV9 NA TGTGCCAGCAGCGTGTCTACTTCTGGAAACACCATATATTTT CASSVSTSGNTIYF
NA TRBJ2-3 TRBV4-1 TRBD2 TGCGCCAGCAGCCAGGTTAGCGGGGGCCTTAGCACAGATACGCAGTATTTT CASSQVSGGLSTDTQYF
NA TRBJ1-5 TRBV2 TRBD1 TGTGCCAGCAGCGGGGACAGTCAGCCCCAGCATTTT CASSGDSQPQHF
NA TRBJ1-4 TRBV5-1 TRBD1 TGCGCCAGCAGCTTGGCCGGGACAGCAACTAATGAAAAACTGTTTTTT CASSLAGTATNEKLFF
NA TRBJ1-4 TRBV30 NA TGTGCCTGGAGTGGGGGAGTAGGTGAAAAACTGTTTTTT CAWSGGVGEKLFF
once TRBJ1-5 TRBV28 NA TGTGCCAGCAGGGGGAGGGACTATCAGCCCCAGCATTTT CASRGRDYQPQHF
few TRBJ2-7 TRBV18 NA TGTGCCAGCTCACCACCCGGCAGGGGCGAGCAGTACTTC CASSPPGRGEQYF
NA TRBJ2-2 TRBV28 NA TGTGCCAGCAGTTTGTCAGGGGGGAACGGGGAGCTGTTTTTT CASSLSGGNGELFF
few TRBJ2-2 TRBV5-1 NA TGCGCCAGCATAGACACCGGGGAGCTGTTTTTT CASIDTGELFF
NA TRBJ1-1 TRBV28 NA TGTGCCAGCAGTTTGCGGGGACGGGCAGTGAACACTGAAGCTTTCTTT CASSLRGRAVNTEAFF
NA TRBJ2-1 TRBV9 TRBD1 TGTGCCAGCAGTGCATCGACAGGGAACACCTACAATGAGCAGTTCTTC CASSASTGNTYNEQFF
NA TRBJ2-7 TRBV4-1 TRBD1 TGCGCCAGCAGCCGGGCAGGACAGGGCTCCTACGAGCAGTACTTC CASSRAGQGSYEQYF
NA TRBJ1-2 TRBV7-9 NA TGTGCCAGCAGCTTAGCTGGGAGCTATGGCTACACCTTC CASSLAGSYGYTF
NA TRBJ2-7 TRBV29-1 NA TGCAGCGTGGGAACGGGGTCAAGGGAGCAGTACTTC CSVGTGSREQYF
NA TRBJ1-1 TRBV7-2 NA TGTGCCAGCAGCTTATCCGGCGGGGGGCGGAACACTGAAGCTTTCTTT CASSLSGGGRNTEAFF
once TRBJ1-1 TRBV7-3 NA TGTGCCAGCAGCCCGCAACAGGGTCTTCTAACTGAAGCTTTCTTT CASSPQQGLLTEAFF
NA TRBJ1-3 TRBV7-9 NA TGTGCCAGCAGCTTAGCGTTAAATGACAACTCTGGAAACACCATATATTTT CASSLALNDNSGNTIYF
NA TRBJ1-4 TRBV29-1 NA TGCAGCGTTGAGCAGGATGAAAAACTGTTTTTT CSVEQDEKLFF
NA TRBJ1-1 TRBV27 NA TGTGCCAGCAGTTCTGACTGGCAGGGAACACTTATCTTT CASSSDWQGTLIF
once TRBJ2-7 TRBV28 TRBD1 TGTGCCAGCAGTTCTTTCGGGACAGGGGGCTACGAGCAGTACTTC CASSSFGTGGYEQYF
few TRBJ1-2 TRBV7-5 NA TGTGCCAGAAGCCAAAGGGGGGGCAGGGATGGCTACACCTTC CARSQRGGRDGYTF
NA TRBJ2-1 TRBV2 TRBD2 TGTGCCAGCAGTGAAGCCAGGACTAGCGGGAGCTGGGATGAGCAGTTCTTC CASSEARTSGSWDEQFF
once TRBJ1-4 TRBV7-9 TRBD1 TGTGCCAGCAGCTTCGGACAGGGCTCAAATGAAAAACTGTTTTTT CASSFGQGSNEKLFF
NA TRBJ1-2 TRBV5-1 NA TGCGCCAGCAGCCCGGGACAAGTGGACTATGGCTACACCTTC CASSPGQVDYGYTF
NA TRBJ2-6 TRBV5-1 TRBD1 TGCGCCAGCAGCTTGGCCGGGACAGGGTCCTCTGGGGCCAACGTCCTGACTTTC CASSLAGTGSSGANVLTF
NA TRBJ1-2 TRBV28 NA TGTGCCAGCAGTTTACGGGTTAACTATGGCTACACCTTC CASSLRVNYGYTF
NA TRBJ1-2 TRBV28 NA TGTGCCAGCAGTATAGCCAGGGGCGGAGCTAACTATGGCTACACCTTC CASSIARGGANYGYTF